A selection of T cell receptor beta chains follows, all from one sample in a study of T cell changes during pregnancy in multiple sclerosis. Libraries were prepared by immunoSEQ multiplex PCR; TCRdb keeps only in-frame clonotypes and omits some of them. This sample has roughly 49,000 clones, with 92% found just once. The sequenced sample was CD4+ T cells from peripheral blood mononuclear cells, obtained in the second trimester of pregnancy. The receptors were sampled from a female donor with multiple sclerosis, enrolled in a pregnancy study. The CDR3 runs from the conserved cysteine through the conserved F or W. The order of the fields is V gene, D gene, J gene, CDR3 length, CDR3 protein. A D gene is named only where the DNA matches it firmly.

TRBV7-9	NA	TRBJ1-1	15	CASSSYLEQNTEAFF
TRBV5-6	TRBD1	TRBJ1-3	14	CASSPGQGRNTIYF
TRBV27	NA	TRBJ1-6	16	CASSPKTGSYNSPLHF
TRBV6-6	TRBD1	TRBJ2-5	16	CASSYSGTGVRETQYF
TRBV11-2	NA	TRBJ1-2	16	CASSLGLGGGQYGYTF
TRBV7-2	NA	TRBJ1-2	13	CASSFWANYGYTF
TRBV6-6	NA	TRBJ1-4	16	CASSYSAPSTNEKLFF
TRBV5-1	TRBD1	TRBJ1-1	17	CASSLKRDREDLSEAFF
TRBV5-4	TRBD2	TRBJ2-5	17	CASSRGLAVNLQETQYF
TRBV10-3	NA	TRBJ1-2	12	CAISESRGGYTF
TRBV30	NA	TRBJ1-6	15	CAWSRGTPYNSPLHF